This T cell receptor (beta chain) comes out of a study of early T cells in non-severe SARS-CoV-2 infection. Overall study: Sequenced bulk RNA came from whole blood that was unsorted, and chains were unpaired.

This CDR3 has 15 amino acids. Looked up from germline, CDR1 is MNHEY and CDR2 is SVGAGI. V was trimmed by 6 bases and J by 4 bases, leaving 18 bases between them. With respect to this clonotype: Its antigen is unidentified.

Molecules of cDNA were individually given unique molecular identifiers that were attached to them. MiXCR was run by TCRdb on the 5' RACE reads, yielding one entry per CDR3 protein. The sample holds roughly 90,000 distinct CDR3 sequences, around an eighth seen once. Study results and limitations: Anti-spike CD8 responses were favored in VDJdb matching, and private and CD4 specificities were missed.

The chain has TRBV6-5 and TRBJ1-1, with D possibly matching TRBD1 (5 bases). Sequencing was carried out using whole blood. This clonotype was obtained from an adult who was a healthcare worker with PCR-confirmed SARS-CoV-2 infection or an uninfected control (not recorded which). The CDR3 is CASRTPGRGVTEAFF. CDR3 DNA sequence: TGTGCCAGCAGAACCCCCGGACGGGGGGTCACTGAAGCTTTCTTT.